This entry lists 9 T cell receptor beta chains sequenced from one sample in a study of T cell responses to AZD1222 COVID-19 vaccine (dated by TCRdb to the early 2020s). Library prep was done by the immunoSEQ multiplex PCR assay. TCRdb re-hosts the immuneACCESS table, in-frame sequences only. Its copies lack some clones; in the studies checked, an unresolved V gene accounts for under half of them, and the cause for the rest is not known. This sample has about 150,000 clones in its table, and roughly nine tenths of those were observed once. 1.4% of the sample is taken by the ten largest. The time point tag for this specimen amounts to: baseline before first vaccination. The sample in question was peripheral blood, obtained on day 0 of AZD1222 vaccination. The source of these receptors is an adult in good health.

The J gene is TRBJ2-7, the V gene TRBV27, with 7 bases that match TRBD2. This CDR3 has 16 amino acids. Looked up from germline, CDR1 is MNHEY and CDR2 is SMNVEV (reference sequence). V lost 6 bases and J lost 0; bases outside the gene matches: 11. This CDR3 is CASRAVAGTRSYEQYF. CDR3 nucleotides: TGTGCCAGCAGGGCTGTAGCGGGTACTCGCTCCTACGAGCAGTACTTC.

The chain uses TRBV6-5 and TRBJ2-1; TRBD1 matches 9 bases. This CDR3 comprises 12 residues. The J segment lost 14 bases and the V segment lost 2 bases, leaving 4 bases of the junction unmatched. The V gene's germline CDR1 is MNHEY and CDR2 SVGAGI. The CDR3 loop reads CASSYNRDREFF. In DNA, the CDR3 is TGTGCCAGCAGTTACAACCGGGACAGGGAGTTCTTC.

The chain couples TRBV10-1 to TRBJ2-7; D is tentatively TRBD1 or TRBD2 (6 bases each). In germline, CDR1 is WNHNN, CDR2 SYGVQD (reference sequence). This CDR3 is 23 amino acids long. Trimming cost V 2 bases and J 7 bases, with 42 bases left between them. In nucleotides, the CDR3 is TGCGCCAGCAGTGAGATTACGCCCCGACATGAGGGGGGTTCGAAGTCTCTGGCGGGGGAGCAGTACTTC. Its translation: CASSEITPRHEGGSKSLAGEQYF.

The chain carries TRBV28 and TRBJ1-2; the D is unclear. The CDR3 spans 13 residues. Deletions cut 3 bases from V and 4 bases from J, with 9 bases between. The germline gives CDR1 MDHEN, CDR2 SYDVKM. CDR3 nucleotide sequence: TGTGCCAGCAGTTTTTCCGGTCTCTATGGCTACACCTTC. Translating gives CASSFSGLYGYTF.

The chain joins TRBV6-5 to TRBJ2-2, with D unclear. V lost 2 bases and J lost 6, with 7 bases in between. Germline CDR1 MNHEY, CDR2 SVGAGI. The CDR3 extends over 13 amino acids. In DNA form, the CDR3 reads TGTGCCAGCAGTTACGGACGGTCCGGGGAGCTGTTTTTT. Residues: CASSYGRSGELFF.

This clone was observed once. The genes are TRBV14 and TRBJ2-1, with D tentatively TRBD2 (6 bases). Germline V CDR1 and CDR2: SGHDN, FVKESK. Between the trimmed V and J ends, which lost 8 bases and 10 bases, there was a span of 18 bases. The CDR3 extends over 13 amino acids. The CDR3 bases are TGTGCCAGCGGTGAGGGCGGGGCTCGGGAGCAGTTCTTC. This codes for CASGEGGAREQFF.

The chain's CDR3 is CATSRARQGGKQYF. The CDR3 DNA follows: TGTGCCACCAGCAGAGCCCGACAGGGGGGCAAGCAGTACTTC. The V gene is TRBV15, the J gene TRBJ2-7; 9 positions agree with TRBD1. The CDR3 is 14 residues long. J lost 8 bases, V lost 1 base, and 6 bases had no gene match. Germline-derived CDR1 and CDR2 are LNHNV and YYDKDF (reference sequence).

The genes are TRBV5-6 and TRBJ1-3; no clear D gene. The germline CDR1 and CDR2 sequences are SGHDT and YYEEEE. Trimming stripped 1 base from V and 6 bases from J, with 14 bases between. This CDR3 region has 15 residues. The CDR3 DNA is TGTGCCAGCAGCTTGCTCGGAGATGTCCAAAACACCATATATTTT. This gives the protein CASSLLGDVQNTIYF. Supplemented by reference TRBV5-6 and TRBJ1-3, the full variable domain reads DAGVTQSPTHLIKTRGQQVTLRCSPKSGHDTVSWYQQALGQGPQFIFQYYEEEERQRGNFPDRFSGHQFPNYSSELNVNALLLGDSALYLCASSLLGDVQNTIYFGEGSWLTVV.

The chain is built from TRBV7-6 and TRBJ1-2; no firm D call. The CDR3 is 16 amino acids. Trimming shortened V by 5 bases and J by 2 bases, and 18 bases separated the two germline ends. Germline loops: CDR1 SGHVS, CDR2 FNYEAQ. For the CDR3, the DNA is TGTGCCAGCAGCCCCTATTTTGGACTGAGGAACTATGGCTACACCTTC. Amino acid sequence: CASSPYFGLRNYGYTF.